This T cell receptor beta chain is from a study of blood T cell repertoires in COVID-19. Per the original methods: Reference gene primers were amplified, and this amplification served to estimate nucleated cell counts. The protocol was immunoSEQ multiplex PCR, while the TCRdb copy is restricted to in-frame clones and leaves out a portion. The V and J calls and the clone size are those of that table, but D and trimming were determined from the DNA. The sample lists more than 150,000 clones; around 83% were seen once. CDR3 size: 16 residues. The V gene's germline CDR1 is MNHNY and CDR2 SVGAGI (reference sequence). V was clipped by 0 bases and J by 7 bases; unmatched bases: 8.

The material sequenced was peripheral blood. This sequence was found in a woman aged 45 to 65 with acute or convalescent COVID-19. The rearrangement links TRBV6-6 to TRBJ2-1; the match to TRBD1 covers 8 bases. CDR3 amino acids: CASSYSGQGGDNEQFF. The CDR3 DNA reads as TGTGCCAGCAGTTACTCAGGACAGGGTGGGGATAATGAGCAGTTCTTC.